The sequence of this T cell receptor beta chain was determined in a study of CD8+ T cells in alopecia areata (dated by TCRdb to about 2018). For the wider study: Treated patients were enrolled in an open-label pilot trial of oral tofacitinib, 5 to 10 mg twice daily, for moderate-to-severe alopecia areata. On the human side, TCRbeta sequencing was run on scalp tissue and on sorted CD4+ and CD8+ peripheral blood T cells from healthy controls and from alopecia areata patients with either patchy or totalis/universalis disease. The study used high-throughput TCRbeta sequencing to examine T cell clonal expansion in alopecia areata, in both the C3H/HeJ mouse model and human patients. Patients received tofacitinib for 6 to 18 months and were then followed off drug for 6 months to check for delayed response and recurrence. RNA came from the PAXgene miRNA kit for fixed scalp, the miRNeasy kit for PBMCs, and the RNeasy kit for mouse skin. Clonality in the scalp was compared among normal scalp (n=4), patchy alopecia areata scalp (n=8), and alopecia totalis/universalis scalp (n=8). Biopsies were taken from tofacitinib-treated patients at baseline and at 4 and 24 weeks of treatment, and a later scalp biopsy was taken in several of the tofacitinib-treated patients. TCRbeta CDR3 regions were amplified by immunoSEQ multiplex PCR with 35 Vbeta forward and 13 Jbeta reverse primers. In treated patients, disease severity was measured using the SALT score, which gives the percentage of scalp surface area affected.

Library creation used the immunoSEQ multiplex PCR assay. RNA was extracted from all samples and reverse transcribed into cDNA as template for TCR sequencing. SuperScript III was used to make first-strand cDNA, primed with a 2:1 mix of oligo-dT and random hexamers. A synthetic immune receptor repertoire was used to measure amplification bias, and any remaining bias was corrected computationally. Concerning the study's data processing: After raw reads were preprocessed to remove errors, the CDR3 was defined following IMGT conventions as running from the conserved cysteine to phenylalanine. Clonality was computed by normalizing Shannon entropy by log2 of the number of productive unique TCRs and subtracting the result from 1. Scalp TCRbeta sequences were cross-referenced with sorted blood CD4 and CD8 repertoires so that the CD4 or CD8 identity of scalp clones could be inferred. TCRdb provides this immuneACCESS table in a form limited to in-frame rearrangements. Some clones are lacking; in checked studies, under half of them reflect an unresolved V gene, and why the rest are absent is not known. V, J and clone size were drawn from that table, and D and trimming were deduced from the DNA. Here the sample has about 140,000 clones; around 86% occur a single time. The leading ten clones occupy around 13% of the sample.

Here is what the overall study found, with its caveats: Scalp clonality and the number of expanded CD8+ clones among the top 100 scalp clones were significantly decreased by tofacitinib. Higher clonality and more expanded CD8+ clones were observed in lesional scalp than in normal scalp, particularly in alopecia totalis/universalis, a finding suggestive of antigenic drive. TCR sequences shared between patients were less clear than in mice, possibly partly because of HLA diversity in the patient population. The treated cohort was small, with a single nonresponder, so links between baseline CD8+ expansion and response need larger studies. Resident alphabeta T cells in normal human skin are also sequenced, complicating scalp TCR repertoire analysis, unlike mouse skin dominated by gammadelta T cells. Many expanded lesional clones persisted in scalp and blood during tofacitinib treatment, which may partly explain relapse after stopping treatment.

On this clone: The target of this receptor is not known. Base qualities were left out, and no much larger clone turns up one base away.

Sample time point, as interpreted from the label and publication: around 4 weeks on oral tofacitinib. This sample's treatment or condition label indicates: oral pan-JAK inhibitor, 5-10 mg twice daily. From alopecia areata patients, peripheral blood was collected along with lesional scalp punch biopsies. PBMCs were isolated by density centrifugation and stained for CD3, CD4 and CD8, and CD4+ and CD8+ T cells were sorted on a FACSAria. The CDR3 measures 16 amino acids from cysteine to phenylalanine. This entry keeps only the CDR3 DNA: 48 bases, framed from base 1. V is trimmed back by 1 base and J by 4 bases, and the junction contains 6 bases that no gene match accounts for. The germline V gene (reference sequence) supplies CDR1 MNHEY and CDR2 SMNVEV.

The chain couples TRBV27 to TRBJ2-1; 8 central nucleotides agree with TRBD1. This clonotype was sampled from a human donor with alopecia areata. The sample consisted of CD8+ T cells sorted from blood, taken at week 4, from a patient treated with tofacitinib. The nucleotide sequence reads TGTGCCAGCAGTTTATTGGGACAGGCCTATTACAATGAGCAGTTCTTC. This gives the protein CASSLLGQAYYNEQFF.